This TCR beta chain was captured by sequencing in a study of cytomegalovirus exposure and HLA in healthy donors. Findings and limits, study-wide: Association of a missense DCLRE1C variant with TCR beta V- and J-gene trimming was reported in a later analysis.

This PCR relied on a set of 60 Vbeta primers and 13 Jbeta primers. Sequencing was performed with immunoSEQ multiplex PCR; in TCRdb, only in-frame clones are kept and a portion is missing. This table has about 180,000 clones, roughly 80% appearing once. Remarks on this clone: As yet, its antigen is unknown.

The CDR3 consists of 17 residues. Germline CDR1 reads SGHNT; CDR2 reads YYREEE (reference sequence). Trimming took 5 bases from V and 2 from J, leaving 17 bases between them. The TCR comes from a man in his forties or fifties in good health and CMV-seronegative. The specimen was PBMCs. The rearrangement uses TRBV5-4 and TRBJ1-6; TRBD1 is a possible D gene (6 bases). For the CDR3, the DNA is TGTGCCAGCAGACTCGGACAGTCCGGGACCTATAATTCACCCCTCCACTTT. It yields the protein CASRLGQSGTYNSPLHF.